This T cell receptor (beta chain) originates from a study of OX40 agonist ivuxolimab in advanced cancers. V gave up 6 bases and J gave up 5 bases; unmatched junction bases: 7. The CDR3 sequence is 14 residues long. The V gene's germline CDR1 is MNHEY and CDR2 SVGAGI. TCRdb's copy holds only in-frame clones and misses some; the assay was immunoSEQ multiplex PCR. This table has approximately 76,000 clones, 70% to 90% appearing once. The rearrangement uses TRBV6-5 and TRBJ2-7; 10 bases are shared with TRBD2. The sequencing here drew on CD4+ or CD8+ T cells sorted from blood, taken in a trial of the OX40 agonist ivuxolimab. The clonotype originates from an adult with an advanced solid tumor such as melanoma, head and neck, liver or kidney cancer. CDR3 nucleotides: TGTGCCAGCAGGCCTAGCGGGAGCAGGAACGAGCAGTACTTC. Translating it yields CASRPSGSRNEQYF.